This TCR beta chain stems from a study of shared clonotypes between healthy human individuals. Germline lookup yields CDR1 SEHNR and CDR2 FQNEAQ (reference sequence). CDR3 length: 13 amino acids. Trimming cost V 6 bases and J 4 bases, with 9 bases left between them. About this clone: Its antigen is unidentified.

Each PCR replicate from the sorted subsets contained about 200 ng DNA, which is about 30,000 T cell genomes. The table came from immunoSEQ multiplex PCR; TCRdb's copy has only in-frame clones and leaves some out. The sample has a few million clones, approximately 96% seen once. Study conclusions and caveats: Generation probabilities were higher for clonotypes shared across all four sorted-subset donors than for unshared ones. Naive subsets generally had larger estimated richness than memory subsets.

The TCR comes from a man aged 18-30 years in good health. What was sequenced was naive CD4+ T cells sorted from blood. Subset here: CD45RA+ positively selected. This rearrangement joins TRBV7-9 to TRBJ1-4; perhaps TRBD1 as D (5 bases). The CDR3 DNA follows: TGTGCCAGCAGGGGGCAGCTTAATGAAAAACTGTTTTTT. This translates into CASRGQLNEKLFF.